This T cell receptor beta chain emerged from a study of T-cell reconstitution after alpha-beta-depleted transplantation in children. This clonotype was observed a handful of times. Researchers prepared the TCRbeta library using unique molecular identifiers, the study reports. TCRdb analysed the PCR reads with MiXCR anew, one entry per CDR3 protein. This sample has a few hundred thousand distinct CDR3 sequences; more than 10% occur once, and the top ten carry approximately 4.2%. This CDR3 has 16 amino acids. V shed 4 bases and J 5 bases; nucleotides not matched to a gene: 7. The chain uses TRBV12-3 or TRBV12-4 and TRBJ1-5; 11 positions match TRBD1. The sample in question was PBMCs, obtained from the stem cell graft. This TCR derives from a human donor who donated a stem cell graft to a child with Fanconi anemia. The CDR3 DNA is TGTGCCAGCAGTTCCTCTGGGACAGGGGGGTATCAGCCCCAGCATTTT. Encoded protein: CASSSSGTGGYQPQHF.